The source of this T cell receptor (beta chain) is a study of blood T cells in healthy people across ages. The authors ran a second PCR of roughly 7 to 11 cycles using a sample-barcoded 5' primer and a J-beta primer mix. There were at least 2.5 million CDR3-containing paired-end reads obtained from each sample. TCRdb independently ran MiXCR on the 5' RACE reads; one entry per CDR3 protein. Among around 700,000 distinct CDR3 sequences, 20% to 25% were seen once, and the ten largest hold 9% to 9.5%. This CDR3 spans 17 amino acids. Germline values: CDR1 SGDLS, CDR2 YYNGEE. V lost 4 bases, J lost 6 bases, and 24 bases lay in between. Another study also made use of these data, one on T cells of mothers and their children. From that paper: Each mother gave over 8 million TCR beta CDR3 reads; each child, about 2.9 million. Biologically related mothers and children overlapped slightly more than unrelated pairs, a non-significant difference.

This TCR was sampled from a boy under 18 in good health. The sample comprised blood. The rearrangement joins TRBV9 to TRBJ2-3; D tentatively fits TRBD1 or TRBD2 (5 bases each). This CDR3 is CASSPEGGSIPGDTQYF. DNA of the CDR3: TGTGCCAGCAGCCCTGAGGGCGGGTCCATTCCAGGGGATACGCAGTATTTT.